The subject of this entry is one T cell receptor beta chain. The antigen remains undetermined. Losses at the gene ends were 3 bases for V and 5 bases for J; bases not matched to a gene: 5. Germline V gene data show CDR1 as GTSNPN and CDR2 as SVGIG (reference sequence). There are 14 residues in the CDR3. The source of the sample is a study of shared clonotypes between healthy human individuals. Study-level findings and limits: Generation probabilities of non-shared clonotypes were lower (relative to those shared by all four donors). The rarefaction results pointed to incomplete sorted-subset sequencing despite large depth.

Produced via immunoSEQ multiplex PCR; TCRdb's table is partial and in-frame only. The sample records about 2.4 million clones, around nine tenths being singletons. The source of this sequence is a man aged 18-30 years in good health. The chain couples TRBV30 to TRBJ2-5; 11 bases agree with TRBD1. Material for sequencing was naive CD4+ T cells sorted from blood. Described subset: CD45RA+ positively selected. The CDR3 sequence is CAWRGTGGLETQYF. The DNA of the CDR3 is TGTGCCTGGAGGGGGACAGGGGGTTTGGAGACCCAGTACTTC.